This TCR beta chain is drawn from a study of CD8 T cells in Susac syndrome. With random hexamers, reverse transcription was performed on roughly 0.45 to 1 ug of RNA. The method of amplification for TCR beta CDR3 was immunoSEQ multiplex PCR, covering 54 Vbeta and 13 Jbeta. TCRdb analysed the immunoSEQ multiplex PCR reads with MiXCR anew, one entry per CDR3 protein. The profile covers hundreds of thousands of distinct CDR3 sequences, with approximately 85% appearing a single time and approximately 0.2% taken by the ten largest. In the multiple sclerosis control group, patients were treatment-naive and had stable or active relapsing-remitting disease. Negative magnetic isolation gave CD8+ and CD4+ cells; FACS enriched CD8+ TEMRA. Germline V gene lookup returns CDR1 SEHNR and CDR2 FQNEAQ (reference sequence). The CDR3 consists of 13 residues. With 11 bases clipped from V and 1 base from J, the junction kept 7 bases outside the gene matches.

Sequencing used CD8+ T cells from PBMCs. The clonotype originates from a human donor with multiple sclerosis. The chain is built from TRBV7-9 and TRBJ1-1, with TRBD1 identical over 7 bases. CDR3 region: CAVYRGSNTEAFF. In DNA form, the CDR3 reads TGTGCCGTTTACAGGGGTTCGAACACTGAAGCTTTCTTT. The full variable domain, rest sourced from reference TRBV7-9 and TRBJ1-1, is DTGVSQNPRHKITKRGQNVTFRCDPISEHNRLYWYRQTLGQGPEFLTYFQNEAQLEKSRLLSDRFSAERPKGSFSTLEIQRTEQGDSAMYLCAVYRGSNTEAFFGQGTRLTVV.